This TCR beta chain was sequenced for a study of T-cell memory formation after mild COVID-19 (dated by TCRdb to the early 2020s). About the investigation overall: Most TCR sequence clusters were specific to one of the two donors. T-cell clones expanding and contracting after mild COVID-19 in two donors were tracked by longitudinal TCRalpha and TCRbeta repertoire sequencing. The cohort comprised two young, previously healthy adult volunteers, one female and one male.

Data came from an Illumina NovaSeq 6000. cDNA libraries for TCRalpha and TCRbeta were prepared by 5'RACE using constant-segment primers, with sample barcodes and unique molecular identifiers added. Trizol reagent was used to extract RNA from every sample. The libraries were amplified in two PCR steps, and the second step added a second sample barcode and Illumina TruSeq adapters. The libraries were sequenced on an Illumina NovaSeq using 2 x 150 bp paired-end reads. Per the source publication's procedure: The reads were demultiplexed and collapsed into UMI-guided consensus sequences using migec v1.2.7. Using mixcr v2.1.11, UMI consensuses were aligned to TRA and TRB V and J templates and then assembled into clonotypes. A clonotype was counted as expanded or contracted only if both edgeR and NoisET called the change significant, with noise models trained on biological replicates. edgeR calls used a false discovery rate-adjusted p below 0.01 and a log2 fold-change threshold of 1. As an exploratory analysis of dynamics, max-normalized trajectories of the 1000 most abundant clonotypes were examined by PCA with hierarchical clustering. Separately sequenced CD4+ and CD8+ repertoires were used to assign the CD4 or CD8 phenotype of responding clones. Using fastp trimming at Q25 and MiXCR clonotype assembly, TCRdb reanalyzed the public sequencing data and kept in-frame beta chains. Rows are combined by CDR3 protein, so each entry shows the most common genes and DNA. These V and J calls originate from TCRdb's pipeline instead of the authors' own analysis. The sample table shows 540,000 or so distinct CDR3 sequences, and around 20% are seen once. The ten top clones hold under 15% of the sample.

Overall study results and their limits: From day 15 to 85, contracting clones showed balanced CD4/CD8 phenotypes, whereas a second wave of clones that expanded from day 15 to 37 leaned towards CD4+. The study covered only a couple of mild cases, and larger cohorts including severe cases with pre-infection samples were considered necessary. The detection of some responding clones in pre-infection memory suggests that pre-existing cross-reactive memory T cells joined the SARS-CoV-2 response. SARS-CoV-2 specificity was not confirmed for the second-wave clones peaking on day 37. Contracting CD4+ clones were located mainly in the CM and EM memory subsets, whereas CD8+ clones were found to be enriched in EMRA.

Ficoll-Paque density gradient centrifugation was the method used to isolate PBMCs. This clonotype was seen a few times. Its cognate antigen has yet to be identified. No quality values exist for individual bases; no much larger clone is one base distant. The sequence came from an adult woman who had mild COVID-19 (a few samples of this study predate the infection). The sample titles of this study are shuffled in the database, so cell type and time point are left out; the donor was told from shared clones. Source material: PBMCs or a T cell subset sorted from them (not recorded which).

The nucleotides are TGTGCCAGCAGCCCCCTAGCGGGAATTAGTAATGAGCAGTTCTTC. Its protein product is CASSPLAGISNEQFF. This receptor chain uses TRBV12-3 or TRBV12-4 and TRBJ2-1; 9 bases in the middle match TRBD2. From V the trimming removes 6 bases and from J it removes 7 bases, while the gene matches leave 10 bases of the junction unaccounted for. The CDR3 spans 15 residues, from the cysteine through the phenylalanine. Here the CDR3 DNA is all that survives: 45 bases in frame from base 1.